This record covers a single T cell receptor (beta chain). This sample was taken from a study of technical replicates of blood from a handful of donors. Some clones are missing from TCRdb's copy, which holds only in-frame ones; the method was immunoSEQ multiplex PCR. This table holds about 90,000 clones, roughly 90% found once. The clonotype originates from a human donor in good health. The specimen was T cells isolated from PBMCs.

The CDR3 loop is CASSFGTASGELFF. The CDR3, as DNA: TGTGCCAGCAGCTTCGGGACAGCCTCCGGGGAGCTGTTTTTT. The rearrangement links TRBV7-9 to TRBJ2-2; 7 bases match TRBD1. CDR1 is SEHNR, CDR2 FQNEAQ, per germline (reference sequence). The ends lost 3 bases at V and 6 bases at J; junction bases unmatched: 4. This CDR3 is 14 amino acids long.